The T cell receptor beta chain under discussion was sequenced for a study of post-analysis software for immune sequencing data. In the study overall: Progressive-relapsing, secondary progressive and relapsing-remitting multiple sclerosis were among the disease courses included. Study findings and constraints: The study found TRBV5-6, TRBV5-1 and TRBV20-1 among five TRBV segments more frequent in patients than controls.

The CDR3 extends over 16 amino acids. In germline, CDR1 is LGHDT, CDR2 YNNKEL (reference sequence). V was trimmed by 0 bases and J by 2 bases, leaving 8 bases between them. This clonotype was counted ten times or more. No antigen is known for it. Unique-molecular-identifier-tagged TCR beta cDNA libraries were used. Some 500,000 cDNA molecules were obtained per 1 to 10 million input T cells. TCRdb re-analysed the PCR reads in MiXCR, keeping a single row per CDR3 protein. This sample has some 260,000 distinct CDR3 sequences; just over 35% occur once, and the top ten carry around 4.8%. The source is a girl aged 5-17 years with multiple sclerosis. The rearrangement joins TRBV3-1 to TRBJ2-6; D not resolved. Material for sequencing was blood. CDR3 coding DNA: TGTGCCAGCAGCCAAGATCTCCGGGCTGGGGCCAACGTCCTGACTTTC. Translated, it gives CASSQDLRAGANVLTF.